These 5 T cell receptor beta chains share one sample of origin, sequenced in a study of shared clonotypes between healthy human individuals. The table came from immunoSEQ multiplex PCR; TCRdb's copy has only in-frame clones and leaves some out. The table records 1.4 million or so clones, 98% of them present only once. Sequenced material: naive CD4+ T cells sorted from blood. Noted subset: CD45RA+ positively selected. These receptors were obtained from a man younger than 40 in good health.

The CDR3 loop reads CTSSPEGWGPGGAGQPQHF. In DNA form, the CDR3 reads TGCACCAGCAGCCCAGAGGGTTGGGGACCTGGGGGCGCAGGGCAGCCCCAGCATTTT. The chain uses TRBV1 and TRBJ1-5; TRBD1, the table's D call, lacks a check against the DNA. TRBV1 constitutes a pseudogene. The CDR3 is 19 residues long.

This clone came up once. The chain uses TRBV11-3 and TRBJ2-5, with 7 bases aligning to TRBD2. The CDR3 sequence is 14 residues long. The junction had 7 bases not matched to a gene; V was cut back by 5 bases and J by 4 bases. CDR1 is SGHNT and CDR2 is YENEEA in the germline V gene. CDR3 residues: CASSTQGEGETQYF. The DNA for the CDR3 is TGTGCCAGCAGCACCCAAGGGGAGGGAGAGACCCAGTACTTC.

This chain joins TRBV10-2 and TRBJ1-5; the D is unclear. The CDR3 runs to 15 residues. Trimming removed 0 bases from V and 4 bases from J, with 10 bases in between. CDR1 is WSHSY and CDR2 is SAAADI in the germline V gene. The CDR3 here is CASSESGGPNQPQHF. CDR3 coding DNA: TGCGCCAGCAGTGAGTCGGGAGGGCCGAATCAGCCCCAGCATTTT.

This sequence joins TRBV5-1 and TRBJ2-7; unclear D gene. Germline V gives CDR1 SGHRS, CDR2 YFSETQ. This CDR3 is 16 amino acids long. With 1 base removed from V and 5 bases from J, the gap between germline ends came to 19 bases. The CDR3 DNA reads TGCGCCAGCAGCTTGATACCAGGCCTCTCACTGAACGAGCAGTACTTC. As protein: CASSLIPGLSLNEQYF.

The DNA for the CDR3 is TGTGCCAGTACGCGGAGGGTCGGAGAAAAACTGTTTTTT. This sequence encodes CASTRRVGEKLFF. The chain is built from TRBV19 and TRBJ1-4, with D hard to call. The V gene lost 7 bases and the J gene lost 8 bases, with 14 bases spanning the gap. CDR1 LNHDA and CDR2 SQIVND come from the germline V gene (reference sequence). The CDR3 is 13 amino acids.